These T cell receptor beta chains were read from a single sample in a study of T cells in Graves' hyperthyroidism and ophthalmopathy. TCRdb re-called the multiplex PCR reads through MiXCR, storing one row per CDR3 protein. The sample shows 450,000 to 700,000 distinct CDR3 sequences, 40% to 55% of them seen only once. What was sequenced was peripheral blood or thyroid tissue (not recorded which). All receptors come from a woman aged 18-30 years with Graves' hyperthyroidism. Each CDR3 is given with its conserved first and last residue. A D gene is named only where the DNA matches it firmly. Clone size appears in some rows only: once, few, many, or a class for an expanded clone.

CASSLVYWQNLRGETQYF,TGTGCCAGCAGTTTAGTATATTGGCAAAACCTAAGAGGGGAGACCCAGTACTTC,.,18,TRBV12-3/TRBV12-4,TRBJ2-5,.
CASSLVGTGNYEQYF,TGTGCCAGCAGCTTAGTTGGGACAGGGAACTACGAGCAGTACTTC,.,15,TRBV7-2,TRBJ2-7,TRBD1
CASSLTMGLGEAFF,TGTGCCAGCAGCTTAACGATGGGGTTGGGCGAAGCTTTCTTT,few,14,TRBV7-3,TRBJ1-1,.
CASSNTLKLFF,TGTGCCAGCAGTAACACCTTAAAACTGTTTTTT,many,11,TRBV6-2/TRBV6-3,TRBJ1-4,.
CASSQTSGTTYEQYF,TGTGCCAGCAGCCAGACTAGCGGGACCACCTACGAGCAGTACTTC,many,15,TRBV7-6,TRBJ2-7,TRBD2
CASSFSGSSTDTQYF,TGTGCCAGCAGCTTTAGCGGGAGTAGCACAGATACGCAGTATTTT,.,15,TRBV7-8,TRBJ2-3,TRBD2
CASSFLTGGSGGELFF,TGTGCCAGCAGCTTTCTGACCGGGGGCAGTGGCGGGGAGCTGTTTTTT,many,16,TRBV5-6,TRBJ2-2,.
CASPTGLQPQHF,TGTGCCAGCCCGACAGGGCTTCAGCCCCAGCATTTT,.,12,TRBV19,TRBJ1-5,TRBD1
CASGGGINSPLHF,TGTGCCAGTGGTGGGGGTATCAATTCACCCCTCCACTTT,many,13,TRBV14,TRBJ1-6,.
CSVEVQVNYGYTF,TGCAGCGTTGAAGTCCAGGTGAACTATGGCTACACCTTC,.,13,TRBV29-1,TRBJ1-2,.
CASSVEDGTRYEQCF,TGTGCCAGCAGCGTAGAGGACGGTACGAGGTACGAGCAGTGCTTC,.,15,TRBV9,TRBJ2-7,.
CSARTDLQETQYF,TGCAGCGCCCGGACAGACCTCCAAGAGACCCAGTACTTC,.,13,TRBV29-1,TRBJ2-5,.
CAGQGIGYGYTF,TGTGCCGGCCAGGGGATCGGCTATGGCTACACCTTC,.,12,TRBV2,TRBJ1-2,.
CAISESIWTEPQHF,TGTGCCATCAGTGAGTCGATATGGACTGAGCCCCAGCATTTT,many,14,TRBV10-3,TRBJ1-5,.
CASSSRAGGGTGELFF,TGTGCCAGCAGCTCCCGAGCGGGAGGTGGCACCGGGGAGCTGTTTTTT,.,16,TRBV7-9,TRBJ2-2,TRBD2
CSLGQDTEAFF,TGCAGCTTGGGACAGGACACTGAAGCTTTCTTT,few,11,TRBV29-1,TRBJ1-1,TRBD1
CASSQAGDSPLHF,TGCGCCAGCAGCCAAGCTGGGGATTCACCCCTCCACTTT,many,13,TRBV4-3,TRBJ1-6,.
CSAFLSSGTGELFF,TGCAGTGCGTTTTTGTCTAGCGGAACCGGGGAGCTGTTTTTT,many,14,TRBV20-1,TRBJ2-2,TRBD2
CASSYSKASGDEQYF,TGTGCCAGCAGTTACTCGAAGGCGTCAGGGGACGAGCAGTACTTC,many,15,TRBV6-5,TRBJ2-7,.
CASSLAPGGNVLTF,TGTGCCAGCAGCTTAGCTCCCGGGGGCAACGTCCTGACTTTC,.,14,TRBV7-2,TRBJ2-6,.
CSLETGRRSPLHF,TGCAGTTTAGAGACAGGGAGGAGATCACCCCTCCACTTT,.,13,TRBV20-1,TRBJ1-6,TRBD1
CSARPGTMNTGELFF,TGCAGTGCTAGACCTGGCACCATGAACACCGGGGAGCTGTTTTTT,.,15,TRBV20-1,TRBJ2-2,.
CSVATGNTGELFF,TGCAGCGTCGCGACAGGGAACACCGGGGAGCTGTTTTTT,.,13,TRBV29-1,TRBJ2-2,.
CASSPTGDLF,TGTGCCAGCAGCCCGACAGGGGACTTGTTC,.,10,TRBV12-3/TRBV12-4,TRBJ2-5,TRBD1
CASRRTVSGNTIYF,TGTGCCAGCAGAAGGACGGTCTCTGGAAACACCATATATTTT,.,14,TRBV6-6,TRBJ1-3,.
CASSLSGRSNYGYTF,TGTGCCAGCAGCTTAAGTGGGCGTTCTAACTATGGCTACACCTTC,many,15,TRBV13,TRBJ1-2,.
CSARGSGGLHEQYF,TGCAGTGCTAGAGGTAGCGGGGGACTACATGAGCAGTACTTC,.,14,TRBV20-1,TRBJ2-7,TRBD2
CASSSLQDTQYF,TGTGCCAGCAGCTCGCTACAAGATACGCAGTATTTT,.,12,TRBV7-9,TRBJ2-3,.
CASSLQGDTEASF,TGTGCCAGCAGTTTACAGGGGGACACTGAAGCTTCCTTT,.,13,TRBV27,TRBJ1-1,TRBD1
CASSEGGIDGYTF,TGTGCCAGCAGCGAGGGGGGTATTGATGGCTACACCTTC,.,13,TRBV9,TRBJ1-2,.
CSAIGGNSPLHF,TGCAGTGCTATAGGGGGGAATTCACCCCTCCACTTT,many,12,TRBV20-1,TRBJ1-6,.
CASSYGGDRGPNEKLFF,TGTGCCAGCAGTTACGGCGGGGACAGGGGGCCTAATGAAAAACTGTTTTTT,.,17,TRBV6-2/TRBV6-3,TRBJ1-4,TRBD1
CASRDRGELEQYF,TGTGCCAGCCGGGACAGGGGCGAGTTGGAGCAGTACTTC,many,13,TRBV19,TRBJ2-7,TRBD1
CASSHDQMYTGEAFF,TGTGCCAGCAGCCACGATCAGATGTACACCGGGGAAGCTTTCTTT,.,15,TRBV3-1,TRBJ1-1,.
CASSRGASTEAFF,TGCGCCAGCAGCCGGGGGGCTAGTACTGAAGCTTTCTTT,few,13,TRBV7-6,TRBJ1-1,.
CASSQTGTGDYEQYF,TGTGCCAGCAGCCAAACCGGGACAGGGGACTACGAGCAGTACTTC,.,15,TRBV7-2,TRBJ2-7,TRBD1
CASSLGREGSPLHF,TGTGCCAGCAGCTTAGGCCGCGAGGGTTCACCCCTCCACTTT,many,14,TRBV7-2,TRBJ1-6,.
CASSASRTSAGELFF,TGTGCCAGCAGTGCTAGCCGGACTAGCGCCGGGGAGCTGTTTTTT,.,15,TRBV25-1,TRBJ2-2,TRBD2
CASSPDPRECDYEQYF,TGTGCCAGCAGCCCCGACCCGAGGGAGTGTGACTACGAGCAGTACTTC,.,16,TRBV7-9,TRBJ2-7,.
CSARGGNGGATEAFF,TGCAGTGCTAGAGGGGGTAACGGGGGAGCCACTGAAGCTTTCTTT,many,15,TRBV20-1,TRBJ1-1,.
CASSHGTVNTEAFF,TGTGCCAGCAGCCACGGGACGGTTAACACTGAAGCTTTCTTT,many,14,TRBV13,TRBJ1-1,.
CASSLEDRANTEAFF,TGTGCCAGCAGTTTAGAGGACAGGGCGAACACTGAAGCTTTCTTT,.,15,TRBV12-3/TRBV12-4,TRBJ1-1,TRBD1
CATSGPGRSTDTQYF,TGTGCCACCAGTGGACCGGGACGTAGCACAGATACGCAGTATTTT,.,15,TRBV24-1,TRBJ2-3,.
CSALRRTEAFF,TGCAGTGCTTTGAGGCGCACTGAAGCTTTCTTT,many,11,TRBV20-1,TRBJ1-1,.
CASSTDRVQYF,TGCGCCAGCAGCACCGACAGGGTTCAGTACTTC,many,11,TRBV5-1,TRBJ2-7,TRBD1
CASSIPRGEQFF,TGTGCCAGTAGTATACCTCGAGGCGAGCAGTTCTTC,.,12,TRBV19,TRBJ2-1,.
CASSFRGADTQYF,TGTGCCAGCAGCTTCAGGGGCGCAGATACGCAGTATTTT,few,13,TRBV7-3,TRBJ2-3,.